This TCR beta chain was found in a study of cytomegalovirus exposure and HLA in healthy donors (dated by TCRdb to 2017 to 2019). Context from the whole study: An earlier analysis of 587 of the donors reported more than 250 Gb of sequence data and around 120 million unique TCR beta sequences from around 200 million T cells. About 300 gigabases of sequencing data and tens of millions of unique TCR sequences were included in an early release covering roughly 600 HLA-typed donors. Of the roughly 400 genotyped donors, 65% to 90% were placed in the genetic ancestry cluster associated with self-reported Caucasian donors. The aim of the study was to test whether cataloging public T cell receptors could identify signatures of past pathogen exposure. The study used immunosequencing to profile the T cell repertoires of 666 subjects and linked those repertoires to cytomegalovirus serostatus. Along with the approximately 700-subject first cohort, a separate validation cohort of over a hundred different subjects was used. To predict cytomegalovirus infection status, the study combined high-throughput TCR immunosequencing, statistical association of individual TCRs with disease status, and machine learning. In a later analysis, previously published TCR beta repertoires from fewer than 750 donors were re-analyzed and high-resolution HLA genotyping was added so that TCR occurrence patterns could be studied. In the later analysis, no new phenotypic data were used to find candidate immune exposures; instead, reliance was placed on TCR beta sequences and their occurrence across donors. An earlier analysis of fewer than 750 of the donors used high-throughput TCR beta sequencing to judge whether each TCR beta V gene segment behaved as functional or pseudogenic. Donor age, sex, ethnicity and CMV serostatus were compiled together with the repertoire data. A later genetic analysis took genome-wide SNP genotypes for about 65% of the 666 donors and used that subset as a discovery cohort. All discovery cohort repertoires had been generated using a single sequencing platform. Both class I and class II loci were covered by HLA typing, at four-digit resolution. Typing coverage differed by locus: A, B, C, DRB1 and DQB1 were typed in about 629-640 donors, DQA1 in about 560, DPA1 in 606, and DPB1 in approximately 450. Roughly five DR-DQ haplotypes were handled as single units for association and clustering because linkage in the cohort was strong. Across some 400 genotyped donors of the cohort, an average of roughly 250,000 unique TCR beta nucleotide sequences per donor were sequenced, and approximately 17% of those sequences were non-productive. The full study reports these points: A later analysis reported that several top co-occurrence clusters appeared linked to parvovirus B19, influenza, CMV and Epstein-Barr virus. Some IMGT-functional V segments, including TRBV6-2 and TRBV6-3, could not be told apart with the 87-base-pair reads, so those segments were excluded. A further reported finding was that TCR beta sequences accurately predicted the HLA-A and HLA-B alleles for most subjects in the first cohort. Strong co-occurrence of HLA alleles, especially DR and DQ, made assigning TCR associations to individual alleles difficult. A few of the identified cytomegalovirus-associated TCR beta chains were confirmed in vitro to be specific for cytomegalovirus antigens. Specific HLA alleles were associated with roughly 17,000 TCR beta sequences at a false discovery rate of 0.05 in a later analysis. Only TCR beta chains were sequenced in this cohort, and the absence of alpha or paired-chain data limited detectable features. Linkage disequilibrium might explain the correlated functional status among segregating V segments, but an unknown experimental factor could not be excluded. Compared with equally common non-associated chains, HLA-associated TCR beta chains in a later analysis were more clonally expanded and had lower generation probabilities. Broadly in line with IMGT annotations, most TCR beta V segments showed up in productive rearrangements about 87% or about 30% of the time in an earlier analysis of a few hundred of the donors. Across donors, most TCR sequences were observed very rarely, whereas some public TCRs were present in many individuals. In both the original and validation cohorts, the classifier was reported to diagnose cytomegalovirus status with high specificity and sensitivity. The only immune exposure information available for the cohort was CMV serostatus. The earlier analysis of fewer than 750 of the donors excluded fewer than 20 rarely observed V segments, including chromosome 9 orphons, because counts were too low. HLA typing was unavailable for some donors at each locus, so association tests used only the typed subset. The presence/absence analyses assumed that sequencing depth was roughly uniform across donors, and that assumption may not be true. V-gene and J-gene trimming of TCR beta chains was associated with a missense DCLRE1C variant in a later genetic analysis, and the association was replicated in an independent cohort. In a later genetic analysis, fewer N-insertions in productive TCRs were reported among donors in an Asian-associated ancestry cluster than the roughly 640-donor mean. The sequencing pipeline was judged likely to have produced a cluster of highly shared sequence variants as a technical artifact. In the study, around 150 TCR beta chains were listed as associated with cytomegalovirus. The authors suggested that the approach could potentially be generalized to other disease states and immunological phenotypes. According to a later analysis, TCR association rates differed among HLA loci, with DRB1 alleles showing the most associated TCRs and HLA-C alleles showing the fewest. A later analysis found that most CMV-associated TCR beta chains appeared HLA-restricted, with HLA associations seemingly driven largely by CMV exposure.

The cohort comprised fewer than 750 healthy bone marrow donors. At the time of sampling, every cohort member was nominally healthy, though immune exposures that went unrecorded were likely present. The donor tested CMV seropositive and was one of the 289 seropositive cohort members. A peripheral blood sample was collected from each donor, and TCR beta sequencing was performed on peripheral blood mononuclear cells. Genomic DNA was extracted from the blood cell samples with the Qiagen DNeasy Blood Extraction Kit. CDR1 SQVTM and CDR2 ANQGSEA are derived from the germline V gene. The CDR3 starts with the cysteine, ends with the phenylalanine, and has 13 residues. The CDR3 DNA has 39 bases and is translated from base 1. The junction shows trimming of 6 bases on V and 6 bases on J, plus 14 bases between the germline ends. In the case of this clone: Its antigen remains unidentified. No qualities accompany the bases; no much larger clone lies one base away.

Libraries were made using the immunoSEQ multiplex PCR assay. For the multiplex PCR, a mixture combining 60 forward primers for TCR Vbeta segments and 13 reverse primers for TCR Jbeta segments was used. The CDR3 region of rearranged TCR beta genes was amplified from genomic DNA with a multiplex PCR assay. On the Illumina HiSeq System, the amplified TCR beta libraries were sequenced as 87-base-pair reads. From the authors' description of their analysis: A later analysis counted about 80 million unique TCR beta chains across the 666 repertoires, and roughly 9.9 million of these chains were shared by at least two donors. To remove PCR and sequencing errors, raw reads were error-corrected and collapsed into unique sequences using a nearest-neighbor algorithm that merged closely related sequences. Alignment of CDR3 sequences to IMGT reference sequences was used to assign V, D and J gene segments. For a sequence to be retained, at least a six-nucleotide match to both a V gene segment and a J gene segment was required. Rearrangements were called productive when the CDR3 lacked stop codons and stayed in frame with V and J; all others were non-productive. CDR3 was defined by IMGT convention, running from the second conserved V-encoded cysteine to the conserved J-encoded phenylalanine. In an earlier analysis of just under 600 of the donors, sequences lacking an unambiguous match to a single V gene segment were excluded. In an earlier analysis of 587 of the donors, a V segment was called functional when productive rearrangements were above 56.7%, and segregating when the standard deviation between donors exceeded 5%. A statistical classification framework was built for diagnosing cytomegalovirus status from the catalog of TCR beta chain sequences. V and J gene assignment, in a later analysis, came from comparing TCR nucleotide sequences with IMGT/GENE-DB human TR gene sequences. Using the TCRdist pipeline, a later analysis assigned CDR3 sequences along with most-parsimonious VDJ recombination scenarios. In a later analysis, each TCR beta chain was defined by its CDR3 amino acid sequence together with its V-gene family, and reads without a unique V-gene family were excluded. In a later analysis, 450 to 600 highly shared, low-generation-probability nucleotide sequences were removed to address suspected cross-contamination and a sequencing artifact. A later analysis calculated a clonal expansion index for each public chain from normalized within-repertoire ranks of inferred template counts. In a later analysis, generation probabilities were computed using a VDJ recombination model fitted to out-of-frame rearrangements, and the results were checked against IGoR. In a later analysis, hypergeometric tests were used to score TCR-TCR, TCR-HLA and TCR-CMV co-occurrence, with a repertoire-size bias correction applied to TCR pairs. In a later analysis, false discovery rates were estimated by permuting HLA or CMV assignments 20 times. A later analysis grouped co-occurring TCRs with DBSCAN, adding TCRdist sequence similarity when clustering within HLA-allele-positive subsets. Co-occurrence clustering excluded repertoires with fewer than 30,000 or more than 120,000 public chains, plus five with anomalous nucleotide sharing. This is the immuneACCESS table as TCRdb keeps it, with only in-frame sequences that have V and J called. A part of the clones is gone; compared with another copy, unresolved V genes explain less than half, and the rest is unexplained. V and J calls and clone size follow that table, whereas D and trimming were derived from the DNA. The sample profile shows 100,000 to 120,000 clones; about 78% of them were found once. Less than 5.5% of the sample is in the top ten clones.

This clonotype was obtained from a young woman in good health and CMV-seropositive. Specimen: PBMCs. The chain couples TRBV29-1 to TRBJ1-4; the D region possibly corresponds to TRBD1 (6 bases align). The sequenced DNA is TGCAGCGTGTCAGGGGTTTTCGATGAAAAACTGTTTTTT. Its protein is CSVSGVFDEKLFF.